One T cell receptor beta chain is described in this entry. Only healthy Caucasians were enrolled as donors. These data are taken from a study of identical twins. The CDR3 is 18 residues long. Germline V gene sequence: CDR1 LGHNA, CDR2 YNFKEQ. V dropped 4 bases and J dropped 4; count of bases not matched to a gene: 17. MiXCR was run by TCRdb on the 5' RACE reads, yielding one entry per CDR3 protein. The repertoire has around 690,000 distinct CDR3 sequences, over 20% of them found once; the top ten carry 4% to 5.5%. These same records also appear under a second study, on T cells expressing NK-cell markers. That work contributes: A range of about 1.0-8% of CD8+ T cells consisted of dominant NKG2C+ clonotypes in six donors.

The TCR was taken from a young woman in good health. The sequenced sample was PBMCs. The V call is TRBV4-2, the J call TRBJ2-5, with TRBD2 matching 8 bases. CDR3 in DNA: TGTGCCAGCAGCCCTGGCGGGACTAGTGGTGGGGTCGGAGAGACCCAGTACTTC. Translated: CASSPGGTSGGVGETQYF.